This entry is about one T cell receptor beta chain. Data came from immunoSEQ multiplex PCR; TCRdb stores just in-frame clones and leaves some out. The sample holds about 76,000 clones, around nine tenths seen once. This specimen belongs to a study of OX40 agonist ivuxolimab in advanced cancers. As for the study in general: The patients got ivuxolimab, which is an agonistic anti-OX40 (CD134) antibody. Three patients, one with hepatocellular carcinoma and two with cutaneous melanoma, responded partially. From about 20 to 79 years was the age range, with a mean of about 56 years, and roughly 83% were male. Earlier anti-PD-1, anti-PD-L1 or anti-CTLA-4 therapy was permitted; roughly 42% had received some.

The receptor's source is an adult with an advanced solid tumor such as melanoma, head and neck, liver or kidney cancer. Sequencing used CD4+ or CD8+ T cells sorted from blood, obtained in a trial of the OX40 agonist ivuxolimab.

The DNA of the CDR3 is TGCGCCAGCAGCTTGTTAGTGGGCACTGAAGCTTTCTTT. It encodes CASSLLVGTEAFF. The chain has TRBV5-1 and TRBJ1-1; no firm D call. With 1 base removed from V and 4 bases from J, the gap between germline ends came to 8 bases. Germline V lookup: CDR1 SGHRS, CDR2 YFSETQ. The CDR3 spans 13 residues.